A selection of T cell receptor beta chains follows, all from one sample in a study of blood T cell repertoires in COVID-19. Assay used: immunoSEQ multiplex PCR; TCRdb lists only in-frame clones, some missing. The table records more than 95,000 clones, 83% of them present only once. The sample comprised peripheral blood. The receptors shown here come from a man aged 80 or over with active or convalescent COVID-19. Both conserved end residues are part of each CDR3. A D gene is named only where the DNA matches it firmly. Size values are once, few and many counts, or a class for expanded clones, and some rows have none.

size | J | V | D | CDR3 | DNA
few | TRBJ1-1 | TRBV5-1 | . | CASSSIAGVGRNTEAFF | TGCGCCAGCAGCTCGATAGCCGGGGTTGGTCGGAACACTGAAGCTTTCTTT
. | TRBJ1-3 | TRBV13 | TRBD1 | CASSLAQGENTIYF | TGTGCCAGCAGCTTAGCACAGGGGGAAAACACCATATATTTT
. | TRBJ1-2 | TRBV4-3 | TRBD1 | CASSQAQGDYGYTF | TGCGCCAGCAGCCAAGCACAGGGGGACTATGGCTACACCTTC
. | TRBJ1-2 | TRBV29-1 | . | CSVERQGMDYGYTF | TGCAGCGTTGAACGTCAGGGCATGGACTATGGCTACACCTTC
. | TRBJ2-7 | TRBV18 | TRBD1 | CASSPTGASYEQYF | TGTGCCAGCTCACCGACAGGGGCTTCCTACGAGCAGTACTTC
few | TRBJ2-2 | TRBV27 | . | CASRRGGAILVTGELFF | TGTGCCAGCAGACGTGGGGGGGCTATTTTGGTCACCGGGGAGCTGTTTTTT
. | TRBJ1-6 | TRBV6-5 | TRBD1 | CASSWARDRGNSPLHF | TGTGCCAGCAGTTGGGCCCGGGACAGGGGTAATTCACCCCTCCACTTT
once | TRBJ2-1 | TRBV9 | . | CASSVVVSGNEQFF | TGTGCCAGCAGCGTAGTGGTTAGCGGCAATGAGCAGTTCTTC
few | TRBJ2-1 | TRBV19 | TRBD1 | CASSRRQGYNEQFF | TGTGCCAGTAGTCGGCGACAGGGATACAATGAGCAGTTCTTC
. | TRBJ2-7 | TRBV11-2 | . | CASSLDPGGSYEQYF | TGTGCCAGCAGCTTAGATCCCGGGGGATCCTACGAGCAGTACTTC
. | TRBJ1-6 | TRBV6-5 | . | CASTSGFKDSPLHF | TGTGCCAGCACTTCAGGGTTTAAGGACTCACCCCTCCACTTT
. | TRBJ1-2 | TRBV7-9 | . | CASSLVSDGGYGYTF | TGTGCCAGCAGCTTAGTGTCAGATGGTGGCTATGGCTACACCTTC
. | TRBJ2-7 | TRBV7-2 | TRBD2 | CATAAGTSGNRYEQYF | TGTGCCACCGCAGCCGGGACTAGCGGGAATCGGTACGAGCAGTACTTC
. | TRBJ1-1 | TRBV10-3 | . | CAITGGAGTEAFF | TGTGCCATCACGGGGGGGGCCGGCACTGAAGCTTTCTTT
. | TRBJ1-2 | TRBV7-8 | . | CASSLSEQGLGGYTF | TGTGCCAGCAGCTTGTCGGAACAGGGCCTCGGTGGCTACACCTTC
. | TRBJ1-1 | TRBV7-9 | TRBD1 | CASSHGGGVTEAFF | TGTGCCAGCAGCCACGGAGGGGGCGTAACTGAAGCTTTCTTT
. | TRBJ1-5 | TRBV5-4 | . | CASSWGGVSNQPQHF | TGTGCCAGCAGCTGGGGCGGGGTTAGCAATCAGCCCCAGCATTTT
. | TRBJ1-6 | TRBV12-3/TRBV12-4 | . | CASSYQGSPLHF | TGTGCCAGCAGTTACCAGGGTTCACCCCTCCACTTT